The following is a T cell receptor beta chain sequence with its context. This specimen belongs to a study of blood T cell repertoires in COVID-19. All enrollees were roughly 18 to 89 years old and from 20 to 25 US areas. Germline lookup yields CDR1 SGHRS and CDR2 YFSETQ. V lost 4 bases and J lost 4, with 20 bases in between. This CDR3 is built from 16 residues. Per the study methods: Quantification of nucleated cells was approximated via reference gene primer amplification. Clones were sequenced by immunoSEQ multiplex PCR, and TCRdb holds only the in-frame ones, with some missing. Clonal size and the V and J genes are those of that table, whereas D and trimming came from the DNA. Here the sample spans 300,000 or so clones, approximately 83% being singletons.

The sample comprised PBMCs or T cells enriched from blood (not recorded which). This chain connects TRBV5-1 to TRBJ1-2; perhaps TRBD1 as D (5 bases). The TCR comes from a woman aged 40 to 50 with acute COVID-19. DNA for the CDR3: TGCGCCAGCAGCGCCCTCCCAGGGTTAGTGAGCTATGGCTACACCTTC. It codes for CASSALPGLVSYGYTF.